The sequence of this T cell receptor (beta chain) was determined in a study of OX40 agonist ivuxolimab in advanced cancers. Study overall: All patients had ivuxolimab intravenously every 2 weeks at 0.01 to 10 mg/kg.

Profiled with immunoSEQ multiplex PCR; TCRdb holds only in-frame clones, not every one. The sample carries some 16,000 clones, roughly 65% recorded once. Deletions cut 0 bases from V and 5 bases from J, with 12 bases between. Germline V gives CDR1 SGHDT, CDR2 YYEEEE. The CDR3 length is 14 residues. This clonotype originated in an adult with an advanced solid tumor such as melanoma, head and neck, liver or kidney cancer. The sample here was CD4+ or CD8+ T cells sorted from blood, taken in a trial of the OX40 agonist ivuxolimab. The chain uses TRBV5-6 and TRBJ2-7; D gene uncertain. In DNA form, the CDR3 reads TGTGCCAGCAGCTTGGATTTAGTCCGCCACGAGCAGTACTTC. Translating gives CASSLDLVRHEQYF.